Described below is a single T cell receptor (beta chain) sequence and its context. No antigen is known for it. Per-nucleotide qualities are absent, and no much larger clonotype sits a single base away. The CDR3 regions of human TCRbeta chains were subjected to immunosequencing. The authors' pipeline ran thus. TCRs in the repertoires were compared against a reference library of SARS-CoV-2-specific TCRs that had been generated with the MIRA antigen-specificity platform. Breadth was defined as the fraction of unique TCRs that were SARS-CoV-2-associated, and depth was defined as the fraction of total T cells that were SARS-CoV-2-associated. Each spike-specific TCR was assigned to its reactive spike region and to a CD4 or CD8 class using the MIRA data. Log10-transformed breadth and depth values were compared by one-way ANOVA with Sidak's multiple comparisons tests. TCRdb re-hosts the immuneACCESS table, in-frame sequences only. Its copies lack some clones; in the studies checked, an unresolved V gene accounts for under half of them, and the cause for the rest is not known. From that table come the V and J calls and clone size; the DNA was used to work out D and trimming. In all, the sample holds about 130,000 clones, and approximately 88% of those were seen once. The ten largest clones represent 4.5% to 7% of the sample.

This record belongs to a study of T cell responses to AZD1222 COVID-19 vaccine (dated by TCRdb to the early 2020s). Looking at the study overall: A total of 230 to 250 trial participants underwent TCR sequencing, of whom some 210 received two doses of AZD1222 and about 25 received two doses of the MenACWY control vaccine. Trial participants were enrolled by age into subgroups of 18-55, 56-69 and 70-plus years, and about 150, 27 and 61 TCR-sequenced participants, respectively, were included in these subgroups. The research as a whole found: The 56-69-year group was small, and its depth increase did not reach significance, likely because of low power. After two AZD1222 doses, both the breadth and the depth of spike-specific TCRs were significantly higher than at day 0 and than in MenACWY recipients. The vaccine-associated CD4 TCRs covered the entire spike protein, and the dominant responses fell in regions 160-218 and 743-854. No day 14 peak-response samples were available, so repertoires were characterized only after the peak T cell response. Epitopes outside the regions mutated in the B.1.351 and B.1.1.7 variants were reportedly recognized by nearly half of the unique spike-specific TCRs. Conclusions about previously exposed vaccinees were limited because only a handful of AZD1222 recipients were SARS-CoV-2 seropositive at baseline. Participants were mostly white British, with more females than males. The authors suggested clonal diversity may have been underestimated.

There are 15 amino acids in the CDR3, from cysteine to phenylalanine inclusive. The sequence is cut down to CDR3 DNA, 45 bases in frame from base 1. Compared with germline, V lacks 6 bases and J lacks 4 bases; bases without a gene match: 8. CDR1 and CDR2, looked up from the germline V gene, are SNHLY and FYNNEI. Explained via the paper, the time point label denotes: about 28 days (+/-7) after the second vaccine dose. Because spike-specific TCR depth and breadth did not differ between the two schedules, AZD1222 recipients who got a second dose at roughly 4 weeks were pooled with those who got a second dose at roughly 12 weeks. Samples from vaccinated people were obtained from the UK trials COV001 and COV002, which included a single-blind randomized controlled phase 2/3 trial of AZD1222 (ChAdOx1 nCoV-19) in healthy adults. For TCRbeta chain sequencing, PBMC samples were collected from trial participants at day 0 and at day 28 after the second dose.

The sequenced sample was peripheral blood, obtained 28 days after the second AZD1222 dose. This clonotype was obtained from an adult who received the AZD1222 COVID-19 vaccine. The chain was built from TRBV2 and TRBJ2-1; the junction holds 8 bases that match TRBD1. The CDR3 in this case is CASRERTGIYNEQFF. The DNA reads TGTGCCAGCAGAGAAAGGACAGGGATTTACAATGAGCAGTTCTTC.